The present TCR beta chain was sequenced within a study of early T cells in non-severe SARS-CoV-2 infection. Study details: Bulk RNA taken from unsorted whole blood was sequenced, leaving chains unpaired.

Each single cDNA molecule received a unique molecular identifier. Using its own MiXCR run on the 5' RACE reads, TCRdb lists one record per CDR3 protein. The table has about 81,000 distinct CDR3 sequences, more than 5% seen once; the top ten hold roughly 8.4%. Study-level findings and limits: The VDJdb matching leaned toward anti-spike CD8 responses and overlooked private and CD4 specificities.

Germline V gene data show CDR1 as MGHRA and CDR2 as YSYEKL. The CDR3 consists of 14 residues. J gave up 16 bases and V 2 bases, and 7 bases lay outside the gene matches. This clonotype was observed at least ten times. The antigen remains unidentified. The source is an adult who was a healthcare worker with PCR-confirmed SARS-CoV-2 infection or an uninfected control (not recorded which). The sequencing sample was made of whole blood. The rearrangement links TRBV4-1 to TRBJ2-1; TRBD2 aligns across 14 bases. Written as DNA, the CDR3 is TGCGCCAGCAGCCAAAGACTAGCGGGAGGGCCGGTATTCTTC. Translated: CASSQRLAGGPVFF.